The 18 T cell receptor beta chains reported below all come from one sample, sequenced in a study of OX40 agonist ivuxolimab in advanced cancers. Some clones are missing from TCRdb's copy, which holds only in-frame ones; the method was immunoSEQ multiplex PCR. Among around 86,000 clones listed, approximately 84% were seen once. The source material was CD4+ or CD8+ T cells sorted from blood, sampled in a trial of the OX40 agonist ivuxolimab. These TCRs come from an adult with an advanced solid tumor such as melanoma, head and neck, liver or kidney cancer.

This chain links TRBV5-4 with TRBJ2-2; D is undetermined. From germline, CDR1 is SGHNT and CDR2 YYREEE (reference sequence). The CDR3 extends over 14 amino acids. V was clipped by 1 base and J by 1 base, with 5 bases between them. This chain's CDR3 is CASSLRQNTGELFF. The CDR3 DNA reads as TGTGCCAGCAGCTTGAGGCAGAACACCGGGGAGCTGTTTTTT.

This clone has just a few counts. The J gene is TRBJ1-5, the V gene TRBV7-2, with a weak D call TRBD1 (5 bases). The CDR3 has 13 amino acids. Trimming removed 5 bases at V and 6 bases at J, with 11 bases between. Germline values: CDR1 SGHTA, CDR2 FQGNSA. The CDR3 DNA follows: TGTGCCAGCAGCGCAAGGGGTAGTCAGCCCCAGCATTTT. Amino acids: CASSARGSQPQHF.

Of note for this clone: Other DNA sequences within the sample encode an identical CDR3. V gene TRBV18 combines with J gene TRBJ2-1, with unresolved D. Germline CDR1 is KGHSH and CDR2 is LQKENI. The CDR3 spans 11 residues. The V end was cut by 1 base, the J end by 7 bases, with 2 bases between. The CDR3 DNA reads TGTGCCAGCTCACCACGGAATGAGCAGTTCTTC. It yields the protein CASSPRNEQFF.

This chain links TRBV5-8 with TRBJ1-1; D may be TRBD1 (5 bases). Germline V gene lookup returns CDR1 SGHTS and CDR2 YDEGEE. The CDR3 has 14 amino acids. Trimming shortened V by 1 base and J by 0 bases, and 7 bases separated the two germline ends. CDR3 in amino acids: CASSLRGLNTEAFF. The DNA of the CDR3 is TGTGCCAGCAGCTTGCGGGGGTTGAACACTGAAGCTTTCTTT.

J is TRBJ2-2 and V is TRBV28, with 11 bases lining up with TRBD2. J lost 4 bases, V lost 5 bases, and 9 bases had no gene match. CDR3 length: 17 amino acids. Germline V lookup: CDR1 MDHEN, CDR2 SYDVKM. The CDR3 region has the DNA TGTGCCAGCAGTCTCCTAGCGGGGGGAAGCGGCACCGGGGAGCTGTTTTTT. Protein: CASSLLAGGSGTGELFF.

The chain employs TRBV7-6 and TRBJ2-5; the D gene is possibly TRBD2 (6 bases). V shed 3 bases and J shed 5 bases, with 13 bases lying between them. Germline loops: CDR1 SGHVS, CDR2 FNYEAQ. The CDR3 totals 14 residues. This CDR3 reads CASSFKAGGETQYF. The DNA for the CDR3 is TGTGCCAGCAGCTTTAAGGCAGGAGGGGAGACCCAGTACTTC.

This clone has a single count. The gene calls are TRBV30 and TRBJ1-5; a weak D match, TRBD1 (6 bases). With 4 bases removed from V and 3 bases from J, the gap between germline ends came to 13 bases. Germline CDR1 reads GTSNPN; CDR2 reads SVGIG (reference sequence). The CDR3 loop spans 14 amino acids. The CDR3 DNA is TGTGCCTGGACCCCGGGACACTCCAATCAGCCCCAGCATTTT. Translated, it gives CAWTPGHSNQPQHF.

This clone has only a few counts. The V call is TRBV7-2, the J call TRBJ2-5, with 8 bases that match TRBD2. Germline V lookup: CDR1 SGHTA, CDR2 FQGNSA. This CDR3 has 16 amino acids. Trimming took 0 bases from V and 5 from J; bases not matched to a gene: 8. CDR3 sequence (DNA): TGTGCCAGCAGCTTAGCCGGGGCTAGCGGGTTGGAGACCCAGTACTTC. Residues: CASSLAGASGLETQYF.

V and J are TRBV6-5 and TRBJ1-1, with TRBD1 identical over 8 bases. CDR3 length: 14 residues. V shed 7 bases and J 5 bases; nucleotides not matched to a gene: 9. Germline-derived CDR1 and CDR2 are MNHEY and SVGAGI. The chain's CDR3 is CASTLARGLTEAFF. CDR3 DNA sequence: TGTGCCAGCACTCTGGCCAGGGGGCTTACTGAAGCTTTCTTT.

The sample holds one count of this clone. The chain is built from TRBV11-2 and TRBJ1-6, with TRBD1 matching 7 bases. J lost 11 bases, V lost 3 bases, and 10 bases had no gene match. The germline V gene has CDR1 SGHAT and CDR2 FQNNGV. CDR3 length equals 15 residues. Here the CDR3 DNA reads TGTGCCAGCAGCTTCGACCGGGACAGAGAGGCACCCCTCCACTTT. It specifies CASSFDRDREAPLHF. Full variable domain (remainder filled in from reference TRBV11-2 and TRBJ1-6): EAGVAQSPRYKIIEKRQSVAFWCNPISGHATLYWYQQILGQGPKLLIQFQNNGVVDDSQLPKDRFSAERLKGVDSTLKIQPAKLEDSAVYLCASSFDRDREAPLHFGNGTRLTVT.

This CDR3 reads CASISSGGAPSQTQYF. DNA of the CDR3: TGTGCCAGCATCAGTAGCGGGGGAGCCCCCAGCCAGACCCAGTACTTC. The rearrangement joins TRBV21-1 to TRBJ2-5; TRBD2, the table's D call, was not compared with the DNA. TRBV21-1 constitutes a pseudogene. This CDR3 region has 16 residues.

This clone was found a few times. The CDR3, as DNA: TGTGCCAGCAGTTTATCCCCAGGGAGGAATTCACCCCTCCACTTT. Encoded protein: CASSLSPGRNSPLHF. The chain carries TRBV27 and TRBJ1-6; D possibly corresponds to TRBD1 (5 bases). V shed 0 bases and J shed 7 bases, with 10 bases lying between them. This CDR3 region has 15 residues. Germline CDR1 is MNHEY and CDR2 is SMNVEV (reference sequence).

This clone was seen only a few times. Distinct nucleotide sequences in the sample also encode this CDR3. The chain couples TRBV28 to TRBJ2-5; TRBD1 agrees at 9 bases. The trim removed 5 bases at V and 5 bases at J, leaving 3 bases unmatched. Germline CDR1 is MDHEN and CDR2 is SYDVKM. The CDR3 loop spans 13 amino acids. The CDR3, as DNA: TGTGCCAGCAGTAGACAGGGGGGGGAGACCCAGTACTTC. It is translated as CASSRQGGETQYF.

CDR3 nucleotide sequence: TGTGCCAGTAGTATAAGGGCGGATCAGCCCCAGCATTTT. Its translation: CASSIRADQPQHF. The rearrangement joins TRBV19 to TRBJ1-5; no clear D gene. The germline V gene has CDR1 LNHDA and CDR2 SQIVND (reference sequence). The CDR3 sequence is 13 residues long. V lost 2 bases and J lost 5, with 7 bases in between. The full variable domain, with the rest looked up from reference TRBV19 and TRBJ1-5, is DGGITQSPKYLFRKEGQNVTLSCEQNLNHDAMYWYRQDPGQGLRLIYYSQIVNDFQKGDIAEGYSVSREKKESFPLTVTSAQKNPTAFYLCASSIRADQPQHFGDGTRLSIL.

The V gene is TRBV6-1, the J gene TRBJ2-1; D possibly corresponds to TRBD1 (6 bases). The germline gives CDR1 MNHNS, CDR2 SASEGT. V was pared by 5 bases and J by 6 bases, with 17 bases between. This CDR3 comprises 15 residues. This CDR3 is CASSLQGLRVNEQFF. CDR3 in DNA: TGTGCCAGCAGTCTACAGGGATTAAGGGTCAATGAGCAGTTCTTC.

The chain joins TRBV27 to TRBJ1-5, with 9 bases lining up with TRBD1. The V segment lost 2 bases and the J segment 7 bases; nucleotides outside the gene matches: 9. CDR3 length equals 16 residues. Germline-derived CDR1 and CDR2 are MNHEY and SMNVEV (reference sequence). CDR3 sequence reads: CASSLTGTGTGQPQHF. In DNA, the CDR3 is TGTGCCAGCAGTTTAACTGGGACAGGGACGGGACAGCCCCAGCATTTT.

This sequence joins TRBV7-2 and TRBJ1-5; D uncertain. The ends were cut back, 2 bases at V and 5 bases at J, with 7 bases in the middle. The length of the CDR3 is 13 residues. Germline values: CDR1 SGHTA, CDR2 FQGNSA. The CDR3 DNA reads as TGTGCCAGCAGCTTATTCGGGGATCAGCCCCAGCATTTT. Protein product: CASSLFGDQPQHF.

This chain links TRBV11-2 with TRBJ2-2; D is perhaps TRBD1 (6 bases). CDR1 SGHAT and CDR2 FQNNGV come from the germline V gene. This CDR3 has 14 residues. V lost 0 bases and J 6 bases, leaving 8 bases between the germline ends. The CDR3 coding sequence is TGTGCCAGCAGCTTAGACAGGGGATCCGGGGAGCTGTTTTTT. It yields the protein CASSLDRGSGELFF.